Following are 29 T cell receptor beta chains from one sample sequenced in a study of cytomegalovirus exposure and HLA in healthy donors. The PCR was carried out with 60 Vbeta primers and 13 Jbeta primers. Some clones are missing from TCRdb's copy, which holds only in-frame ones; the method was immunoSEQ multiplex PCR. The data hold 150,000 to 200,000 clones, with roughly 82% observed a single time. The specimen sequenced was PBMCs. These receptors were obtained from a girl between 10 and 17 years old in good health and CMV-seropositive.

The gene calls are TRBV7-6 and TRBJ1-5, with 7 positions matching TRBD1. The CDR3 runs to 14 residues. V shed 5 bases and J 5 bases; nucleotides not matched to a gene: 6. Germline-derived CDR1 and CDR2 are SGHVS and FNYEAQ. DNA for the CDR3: TGTGCCAGCAGCCTACAGGGGCCTTATCAGCCCCAGCATTTT. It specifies CASSLQGPYQPQHF.

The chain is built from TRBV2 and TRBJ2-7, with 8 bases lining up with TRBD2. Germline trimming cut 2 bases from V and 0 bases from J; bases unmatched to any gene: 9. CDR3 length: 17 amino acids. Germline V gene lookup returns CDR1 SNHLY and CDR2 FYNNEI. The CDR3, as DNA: TGTGCCAGCAGTGAAATCCGACTAGCGAAAAGCTCCTACGAGCAGTACTTC. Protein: CASSEIRLAKSSYEQYF.

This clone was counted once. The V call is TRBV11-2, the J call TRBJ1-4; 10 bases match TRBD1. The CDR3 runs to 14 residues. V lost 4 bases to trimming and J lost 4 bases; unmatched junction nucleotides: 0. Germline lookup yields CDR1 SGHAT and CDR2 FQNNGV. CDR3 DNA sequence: TGTGCCAGCAGCTGGACAGGGGGTAATGAAAAACTGTTTTTT. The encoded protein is CASSWTGGNEKLFF.

CDR3 in DNA: TGTGCCACCCTCCACCGCGGACAGGCATCCTACGAGCAGTACTTC. This gives the protein CATLHRGQASYEQYF. The chain employs TRBV10-3 and TRBJ2-5, with 7 bases that match TRBD1. Matching the DNA end better, TRBJ2-7 makes the J call doubtful. CDR1 is ENHRY, CDR2 SYGVKD, per germline. This CDR3 is built from 15 residues.

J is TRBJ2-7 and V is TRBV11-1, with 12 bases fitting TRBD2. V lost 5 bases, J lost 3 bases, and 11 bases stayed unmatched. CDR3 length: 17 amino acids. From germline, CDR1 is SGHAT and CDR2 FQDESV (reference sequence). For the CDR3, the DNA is TGTGCCAGCAGCCCGCTGGGGACTAGCGGGCTTTTCTACGAGCAGTACTTC. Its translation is CASSPLGTSGLFYEQYF.

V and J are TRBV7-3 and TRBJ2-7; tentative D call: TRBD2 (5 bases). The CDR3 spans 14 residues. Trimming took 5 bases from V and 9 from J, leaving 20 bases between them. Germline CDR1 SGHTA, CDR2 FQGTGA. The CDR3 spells CASSLKGADHGQYF. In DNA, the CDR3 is TGTGCCAGCAGCCTAAAAGGAGCGGATCACGGGCAGTACTTC.

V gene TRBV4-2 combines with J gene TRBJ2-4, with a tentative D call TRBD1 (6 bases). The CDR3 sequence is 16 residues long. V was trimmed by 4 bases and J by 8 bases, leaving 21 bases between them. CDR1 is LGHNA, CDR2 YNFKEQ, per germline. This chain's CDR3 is CASSRDRSLGWDIQYF. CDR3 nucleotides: TGTGCCAGCAGCCGCGACAGGTCCCTAGGTTGGGACATTCAGTACTTC.

CDR3 loop: CASSIGQGGRNTIYF. Written as DNA, the CDR3 is TGTGCCAGCAGCATCGGACAGGGGGGAAGAAACACCATATATTTT. The J gene is TRBJ1-3, the V gene TRBV16; TRBD1 aligns across 10 bases. Per germline, CDR1 KGHSY and CDR2 FQNENV. This CDR3 region has 15 residues. After removal of 5 bases from V and 5 bases from J, the junction contained 6 bases not matched to a gene.

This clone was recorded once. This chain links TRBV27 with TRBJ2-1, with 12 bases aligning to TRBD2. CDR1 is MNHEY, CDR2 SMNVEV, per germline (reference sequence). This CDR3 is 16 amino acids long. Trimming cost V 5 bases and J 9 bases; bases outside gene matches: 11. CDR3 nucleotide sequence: TGTGCCAGCAGTCCCTTACTAGCGGGGGGTAAGGGTGAGCAGTTCTTC. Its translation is CASSPLLAGGKGEQFF.

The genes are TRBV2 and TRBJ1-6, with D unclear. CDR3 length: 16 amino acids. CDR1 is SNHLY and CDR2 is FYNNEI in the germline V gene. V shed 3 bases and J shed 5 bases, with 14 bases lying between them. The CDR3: CASSDQEGSNNSPLHF. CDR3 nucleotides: TGTGCCAGCAGTGACCAGGAGGGTTCGAATAATTCACCCCTCCACTTT.

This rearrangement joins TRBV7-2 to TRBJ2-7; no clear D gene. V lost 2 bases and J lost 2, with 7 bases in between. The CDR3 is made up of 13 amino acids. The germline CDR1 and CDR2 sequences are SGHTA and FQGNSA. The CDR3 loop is CASSLYRPYEQYF. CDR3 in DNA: TGTGCCAGCAGCTTATACAGACCCTACGAGCAGTACTTC.

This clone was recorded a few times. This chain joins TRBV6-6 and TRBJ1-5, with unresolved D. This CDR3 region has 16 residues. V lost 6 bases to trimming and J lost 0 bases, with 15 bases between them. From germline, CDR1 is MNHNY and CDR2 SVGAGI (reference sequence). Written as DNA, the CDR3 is TGTGCCAGCAGCGACAATGACCCTCCTAGCAATCAGCCCCAGCATTTT. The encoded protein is CASSDNDPPSNQPQHF.

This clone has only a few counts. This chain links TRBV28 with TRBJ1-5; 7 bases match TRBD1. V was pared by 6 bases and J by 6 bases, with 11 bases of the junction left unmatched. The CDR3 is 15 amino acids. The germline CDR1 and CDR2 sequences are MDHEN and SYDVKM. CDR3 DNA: TGTGCCAGCAGCTCTCAGGGGGTTAGGACTCAGCCCCAGCATTTT. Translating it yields CASSSQGVRTQPQHF.

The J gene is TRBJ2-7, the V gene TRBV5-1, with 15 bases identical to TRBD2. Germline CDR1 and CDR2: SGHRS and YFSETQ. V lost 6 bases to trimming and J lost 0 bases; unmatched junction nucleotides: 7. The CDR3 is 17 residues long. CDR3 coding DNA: TGCGCCAGCAACCTAGGGACTAGCGGGAGGAGCTCCTACGAGCAGTACTTC. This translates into CASNLGTSGRSSYEQYF.

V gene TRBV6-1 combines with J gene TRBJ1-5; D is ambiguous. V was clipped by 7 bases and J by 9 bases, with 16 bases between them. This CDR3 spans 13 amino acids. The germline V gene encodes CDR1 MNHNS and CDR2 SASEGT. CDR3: CASTLGGNGPQHF. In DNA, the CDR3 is TGTGCCAGCACATTGGGAGGGAACGGGCCCCAGCATTTT.

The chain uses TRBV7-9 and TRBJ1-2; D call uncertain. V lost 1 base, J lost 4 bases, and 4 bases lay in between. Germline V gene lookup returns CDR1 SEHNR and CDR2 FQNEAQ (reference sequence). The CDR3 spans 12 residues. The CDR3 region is CASSLEPYGYTF. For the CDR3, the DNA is TGTGCCAGCAGCTTAGAGCCCTATGGCTACACCTTC.

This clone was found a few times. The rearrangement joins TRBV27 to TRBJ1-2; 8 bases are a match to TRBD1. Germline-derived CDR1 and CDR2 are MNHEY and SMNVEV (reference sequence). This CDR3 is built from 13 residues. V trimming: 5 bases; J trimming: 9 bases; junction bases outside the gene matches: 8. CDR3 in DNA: TGTGCCAGCAGTCCCCGACAGGGGTTGCGCTACACCTTC. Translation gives CASSPRQGLRYTF.

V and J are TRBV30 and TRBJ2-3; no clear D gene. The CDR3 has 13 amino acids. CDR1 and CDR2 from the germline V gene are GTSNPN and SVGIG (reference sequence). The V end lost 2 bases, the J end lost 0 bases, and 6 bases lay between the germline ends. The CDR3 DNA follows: TGTGCCTGGAGTTCCAGGAGCACAGATACGCAGTATTTT. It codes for CAWSSRSTDTQYF.

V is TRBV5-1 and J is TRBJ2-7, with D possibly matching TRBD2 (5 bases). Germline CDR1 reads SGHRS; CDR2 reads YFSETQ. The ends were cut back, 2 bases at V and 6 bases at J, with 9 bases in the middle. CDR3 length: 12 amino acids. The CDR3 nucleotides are TGCGCCAGCAGCTTAGGACTGGGCGAGCAGTACTTC. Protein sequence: CASSLGLGEQYF.

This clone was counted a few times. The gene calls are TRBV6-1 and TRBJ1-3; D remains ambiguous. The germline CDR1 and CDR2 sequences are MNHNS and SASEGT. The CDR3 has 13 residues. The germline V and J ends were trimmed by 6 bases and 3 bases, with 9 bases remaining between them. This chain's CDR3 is CASRWAGGNTIYF. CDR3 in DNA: TGTGCCAGCAGGTGGGCGGGTGGAAACACCATATATTTT.

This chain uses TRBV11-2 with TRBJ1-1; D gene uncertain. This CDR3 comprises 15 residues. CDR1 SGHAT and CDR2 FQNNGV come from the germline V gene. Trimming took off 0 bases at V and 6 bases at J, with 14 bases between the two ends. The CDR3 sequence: CASSLDGGGWAEAFF. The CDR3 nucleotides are TGTGCCAGCAGCTTAGACGGCGGAGGTTGGGCTGAAGCTTTCTTT.

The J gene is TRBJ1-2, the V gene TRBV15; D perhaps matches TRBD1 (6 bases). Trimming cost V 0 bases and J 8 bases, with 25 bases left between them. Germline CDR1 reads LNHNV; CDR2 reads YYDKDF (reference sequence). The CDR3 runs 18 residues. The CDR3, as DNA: TGTGCCACCAGCAGAGATCATTTTGCGGACAGCCTTTCGGGAGGCTACACCTTC. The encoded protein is CATSRDHFADSLSGGYTF.

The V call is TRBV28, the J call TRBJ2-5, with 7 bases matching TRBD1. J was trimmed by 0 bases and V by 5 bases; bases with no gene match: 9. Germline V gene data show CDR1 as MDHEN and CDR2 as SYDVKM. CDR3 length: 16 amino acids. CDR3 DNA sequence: TGTGCCAGCAGTCCACGGGACAGCCCTTACCAAGAGACCCAGTACTTC. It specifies CASSPRDSPYQETQYF. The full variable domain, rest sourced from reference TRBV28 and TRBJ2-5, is DVKVTQSSRYLVKRTGEKVFLECVQDMDHENMFWYRQDPGLGLRLIYFSYDVKMKEKGDIPEGYSVSREKKERFSLILESASTNQTSMYLCASSPRDSPYQETQYFGPGTRLLVL.

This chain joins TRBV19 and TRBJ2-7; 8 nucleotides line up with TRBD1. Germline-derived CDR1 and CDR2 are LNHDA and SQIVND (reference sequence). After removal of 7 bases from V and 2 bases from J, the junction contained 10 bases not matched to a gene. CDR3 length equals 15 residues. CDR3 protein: CASNPGQGRTYEQYF. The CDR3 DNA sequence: TGTGCCAGTAACCCCGGACAGGGAAGAACCTACGAGCAGTACTTC. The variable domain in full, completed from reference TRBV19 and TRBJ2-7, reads DGGITQSPKYLFRKEGQNVTLSCEQNLNHDAMYWYRQDPGQGLRLIYYSQIVNDFQKGDIAEGYSVSREKKESFPLTVTSAQKNPTAFYLCASNPGQGRTYEQYFGPGTRLTVT.

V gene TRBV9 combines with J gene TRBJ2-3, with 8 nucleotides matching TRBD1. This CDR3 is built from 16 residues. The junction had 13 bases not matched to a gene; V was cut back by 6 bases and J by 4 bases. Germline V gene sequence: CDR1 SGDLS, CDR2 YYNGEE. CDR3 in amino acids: CASNPFGQGGADTQYF. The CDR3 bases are TGTGCCAGCAACCCCTTCGGACAGGGAGGCGCAGATACGCAGTATTTT.

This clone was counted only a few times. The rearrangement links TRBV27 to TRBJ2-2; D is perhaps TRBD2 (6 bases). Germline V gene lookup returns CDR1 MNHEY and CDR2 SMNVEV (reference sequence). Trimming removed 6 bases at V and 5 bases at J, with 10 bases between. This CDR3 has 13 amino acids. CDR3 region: CASRRLETGELFF. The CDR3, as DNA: TGTGCCAGCAGAAGACTAGAAACCGGGGAGCTGTTTTTT.

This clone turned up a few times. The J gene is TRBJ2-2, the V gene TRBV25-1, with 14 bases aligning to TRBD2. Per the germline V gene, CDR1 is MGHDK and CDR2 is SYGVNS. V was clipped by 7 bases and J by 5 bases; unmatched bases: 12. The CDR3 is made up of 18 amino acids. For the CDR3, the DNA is TGTGCCAGCACCAAAGCGGGGACTAGCGGGAGTATAACCGGGGAGCTGTTTTTT. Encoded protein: CASTKAGTSGSITGELFF. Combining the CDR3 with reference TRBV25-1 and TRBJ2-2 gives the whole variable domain EADIYQTPRYLVIGTGKKITLECSQTMGHDKMYWYQQDPGMELHLIHYSYGVNSTEKGDLSSESTVSRIRTEHFPLTLESARPSHTSQYLCASTKAGTSGSITGELFFGEGSRLTVL.

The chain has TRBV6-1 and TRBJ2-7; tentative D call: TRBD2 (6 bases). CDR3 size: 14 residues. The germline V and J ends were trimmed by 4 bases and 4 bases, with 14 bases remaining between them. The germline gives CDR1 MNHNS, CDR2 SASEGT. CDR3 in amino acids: CASSAQTRAYEQYF. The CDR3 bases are TGTGCCAGCAGTGCCCAGACTAGGGCTTACGAGCAGTACTTC.

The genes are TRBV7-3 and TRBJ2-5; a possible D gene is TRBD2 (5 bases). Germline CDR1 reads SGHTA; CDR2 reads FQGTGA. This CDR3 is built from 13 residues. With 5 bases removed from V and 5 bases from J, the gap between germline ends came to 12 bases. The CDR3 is CASSTDPGETQYF. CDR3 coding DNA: TGTGCCAGCAGCACTGACCCGGGGGAGACCCAGTACTTC.